This TCR beta chain was found in a study of immune evolution from preneoplasia to lung adenocarcinoma (dated by TCRdb to about 2021). With respect to the entire study: HLA loss of heterozygosity was observed in approximately 6.5%, 16% and 36% of AIS, MIA and ADC lesions, respectively, and was not observed in any AAH lesions. Resected precursor lesions (AAH, AIS, MIA) and invasive adenocarcinomas were compared with paired morphologically normal lung tissue. A total of some 51 patients contributed TCR sequencing data. The study reported that more than 85 samples were used for TCR sequencing. The study used immune gene expression, TCR sequencing and multiplex immunofluorescence to profile the immune contexture of lung adenocarcinoma precursors and invasive adenocarcinoma. Class I HLA alleles were inferred from exome data with POLYSOLVER, and allele-specific HLA loss was detected with LOHHLA. The immune data were integrated with whole exome sequencing and methylation data from the same cohort of nodules. The sample size was set by how many specimens were available, not by a prior power calculation. In total, the cohort included some 54 patients with pulmonary nodules, all of whom underwent surgical resection.

Comment on this clone: Its target antigen remains unknown. No qualities accompany the bases; no much larger clone lies one base away.

As encoded in the germline V gene (reference sequence), CDR1 is MNHNY while CDR2 is SVGAGI. The V and J ends are trimmed by 2 bases and 3 bases, leaving 14 bases between them. From the cysteine up to the phenylalanine, the CDR3 has a length of 15 residues. Only the CDR3 DNA stays, 45 bases, in frame from base 1. Between about 2013 and 2017, the patients underwent resection in either Japan or China. Two lung cancer pathologists independently confirmed the histologic diagnosis of each case on H&E slides. To enrich premalignant or tumor cells for nucleic acid extraction, macro-dissection was performed after pathologic assessment. FFPE tissue was used for DNA isolation with the AllPrep DNA/RNA FFPE Kit. Summary of the overall study and its limitations: Clonality was highest in normal lung, while later-stage lesions appeared to have lower clonality but higher T cell density and diversity. Because all patients were from Japan and China, applicability to Western populations was uncertain. The findings reflected association rather than direct causation, and larger cohorts with long-term follow-up and longitudinal biopsies were considered necessary. The highest top T cell clone frequencies were observed in normal lung, and a progressive decrease in top T cell clone frequencies appeared to occur from AAH through AIS, MIA and invasive adenocarcinoma. T cell clonality was highest in KRAS-mutant nodules compared with EGFR-mutant or double wild-type lesions.

TCR beta CDR3 regions were sequenced from DNA using the immunoSEQ hsTCRbeta Kit. The authors' analysis ran thus. TCR sequencing data were analysed with the ImmunoSEQ Analyzer. T cell clonality was defined as 1 minus Pielou's evenness computed on productive rearrangements. To measure T cell diversity, the inverse Simpson index was applied to productive templates. T cell density was TCR beta template counts normalized to usable DNA, estimated by amplifying and sequencing housekeeping genes. TCR metrics were compared across histologic stages using two-sided Kruskal-Wallis tests. Not all clones reach the TCRdb copy of this immuneACCESS table, which keeps in-frame sequences only. Checked studies attribute under half of the gap to unresolved V genes and leave the rest unexplained. V and J calls and clone size are as listed in that table; D and trimming were resolved from the DNA. The sample data list about 41,000 clones, and less than 85% of these were observed just once. Together, the top ten hold less than 6% of the sample.

Source material: FFPE invasive lung adenocarcinoma tissue. The cell subset or site label on this specimen signifies: frankly invasive lung adenocarcinoma (ADC). The sequence was obtained from a person between 60 and 69 years old with lung adenocarcinoma. The chain is encoded by TRBV6-6 joined to TRBJ2-7; matching of 5 bases hints at TRBD2 as the D gene. The DNA is as follows: TGTGCCAGCAGTTACCTCCACGAGGGAAACTACGAGCAGTACTTC. The resulting protein is CASSYLHEGNYEQYF.